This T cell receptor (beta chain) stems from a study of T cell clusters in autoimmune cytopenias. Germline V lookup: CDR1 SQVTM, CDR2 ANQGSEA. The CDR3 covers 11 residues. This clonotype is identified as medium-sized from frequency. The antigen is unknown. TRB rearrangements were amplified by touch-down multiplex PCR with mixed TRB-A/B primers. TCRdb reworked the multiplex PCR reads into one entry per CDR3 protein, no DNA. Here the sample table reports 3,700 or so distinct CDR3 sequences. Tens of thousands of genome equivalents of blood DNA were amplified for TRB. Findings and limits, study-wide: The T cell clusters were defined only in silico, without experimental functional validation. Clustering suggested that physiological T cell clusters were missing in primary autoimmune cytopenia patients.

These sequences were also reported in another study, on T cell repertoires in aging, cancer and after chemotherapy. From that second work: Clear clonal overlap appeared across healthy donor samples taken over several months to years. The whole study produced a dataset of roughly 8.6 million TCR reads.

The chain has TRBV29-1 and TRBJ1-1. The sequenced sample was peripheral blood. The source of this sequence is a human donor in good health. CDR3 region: CSVVPGSQAFF.